Presented here are 10 T cell receptor beta chains from one specimen sequenced in a study of T cells in women clearing cervical HPV infection. Assay used: immunoSEQ multiplex PCR; TCRdb lists only in-frame clones, some missing. Recorded for this sample: around 44,000 clones. The sequenced sample consisted of blood buffy coat. These TCRs come from a woman between 18 and 69 years old with a cervical HPV16 infection that either progressed to CIN3+ or cleared (not recorded which).

A remark on this clone: The read is 3 residues too short to cover the CDR3 end, so that end is filled in from the germline J gene. The chain is built from TRBV11-2 and TRBJ2-7; 10 nucleotides agree with TRBD1. Germline-derived CDR1 and CDR2 are SGHAT and FQNNGV. The V and J ends lost 0 bases and 3 bases, in that order; junction bases with no gene match: 2. This CDR3 spans 15 amino acids. CDR3 sequence: CASSLEGTGVYEQYF. CDR3 bases read: TGTGCCAGCAGCTTAGAAGGGACAGGGGTCTACGAG.

Concerning this clone itself: The read finishes 3 residues shy of the CDR3 end, and the germline J gene is used to complete it. The rearrangement joins TRBV29-1 to TRBJ1-2; D is uncertain. CDR3 size: 12 residues. Germline CDR1 and CDR2: SQVTM and ANQGSEA. Trimming removed 0 bases from V and 6 bases from J, with 8 bases in between. Partial CDR3 DNA: TGCAGCGTTGAAGATCGGGTCGATGGC. Its translation: CSVEDRVDG. The whole CDR3 is CSVEDRVDGYTF.

Comment on this clone: The read comes to an end 3 residues before the CDR3 does, leaving the germline J gene to fill in the end. J is TRBJ2-5 and V is TRBV11-2; 8 positions agree with TRBD2. V shed 4 bases, J shed 2 bases, and the junction held 6 bases outside the gene matches. CDR3 length: 15 residues. The germline V gene encodes CDR1 SGHAT and CDR2 FQNNGV. The CDR3 bases that were read are TGTGCCAGCAGCTCCCTGGGGACTAGACAAGAGACC. Protein: CASSSLGTRQET. In full, the CDR3 reads CASSSLGTRQETQYF.

Details on this clone: An end of the junction differs from the germline gene, which may be a read error. The read gets to within 3 residues of the CDR3 end, and the germline J gene fills in the rest. This chain joins TRBV7-7 and TRBJ2-1; possibly TRBD1 for D (5 bases). This CDR3 is 14 amino acids long. Germline lookup yields CDR1 SSHAT and CDR2 FNYEAQ (reference sequence). The CDR3 loop reads CASSFGQGYNEQFF. Incomplete CDR3 DNA: TGTGCTAGCAGCTTTGGGCAGGGCTACAATGAG. Full variable domain (missing parts from reference TRBV7-7 and TRBJ2-1): GAGVSQSPRYKVTKRGQDVTLRCDPISSHATLYWYQQALGQGPEFLTYFNYEAQPDKSGLPSDRFSAERPEGSISTLTIQRTEQRDSAMYRCASSFGQGYNEQFFGPGTRLTVL.

Worth noting for this clone: The observed sequence ends 3 residues before the CDR3 terminus, with the missing tail filled in from the germline J gene. The chain couples TRBV6-4 to TRBJ2-2; 12 nucleotides match TRBD2. CDR3 length: 16 amino acids. Germline V gene sequence: CDR1 MRHNA, CDR2 SNTAGT. After removal of 2 bases from V and 4 bases from J, the junction contained 2 bases not matched to a gene. The DNA read from the CDR3 is TGTGCCAGCAGTGACGGACTAGCGGGGACCACCGGGGAG. The encoded protein is CASSDGLAGTTGE. The whole CDR3 protein is CASSDGLAGTTGELFF.

With respect to this clone: The junction departs from the called germline gene at one end, perhaps through a read error. The read terminates 3 residues before the CDR3 end, so the remaining end is supplied by the germline J gene. V gene TRBV7-8 combines with J gene TRBJ2-5; a weak D match, TRBD1 (6 bases). Germline assignment: CDR1 SGHVS and CDR2 FQNEAQ. The CDR3 consists of 14 residues. The sequenced part of the CDR3 DNA is TGTGCCAGCAGGTTAGAAGGGGGACAAGAGACC. Protein sequence: CASRLEGGQET. The full CDR3 is CASRLEGGQETQYF.

Concerning this clone: The sequenced fragment ends 3 residues before the CDR3 boundary, so the rest is inferred from the germline J gene. The rearrangement links TRBV4-1 to TRBJ2-1; TRBD2 might be the D (7 bases). Germline-derived CDR1 and CDR2 are MGHRA and YSYEKL. The V end was cut by 6 bases, the J end by 6 bases, with 18 bases between. This CDR3 region has 15 residues. CDR3 sequence: CASSEGRGGGNEQFF. The sequenced CDR3 bases are TGCGCCAGCAGTGAGGGGAGGGGGGGAGGCAATGAG.

As concerns this clone: The read gets to within 3 residues of the CDR3 end, and the germline J gene fills in the rest. This chain links TRBV20-1 with TRBJ2-7, with 8 bases identical to TRBD2. Germline V lookup: CDR1 DFQATT, CDR2 SNEGSKA (reference sequence). V shed 2 bases, J shed 3 bases, and the junction held 12 bases outside the gene matches. The CDR3 consists of 16 residues. The sequenced part of the CDR3 DNA is TGCAGTGCTAGAACGCCGGGAGCGGGAGTCTTCTACGAG. Its translation is CSARTPGAGVFYE. The entire CDR3 reads CSARTPGAGVFYEQYF.

For this clone: The CDR3 extends 3 residues past the end of the read, so its final part is completed from the germline J gene. The chain combines TRBV19 with TRBJ1-2; the D is unclear. The CDR3 has 15 residues. The germline V gene has CDR1 LNHDA and CDR2 SQIVND (reference sequence). V gave up 7 bases and J gave up 0 bases, with 15 bases separating them. CDR3 loop: CASTRVYDTNYGYTF. The CDR3 bases that were read are TGTGCCAGTACGAGAGTCTATGATACTAACTATGGC. The whole variable domain, filled in from reference TRBV19 and TRBJ1-2, reads DGGITQSPKYLFRKEGQNVTLSCEQNLNHDAMYWYRQDPGQGLRLIYYSQIVNDFQKGDIAEGYSVSREKKESFPLTVTSAQKNPTAFYLCASTRVYDTNYGYTFGSGTRLTVV.

Details on this clone: At one boundary the junction diverges from the germline segment, which might be a read error. The read ends 3 residues before the CDR3 terminus; that terminus is restored from the germline J gene. The rearrangement links TRBV29-1 to TRBJ1-1; no reliable D call. This CDR3 has 13 residues. Germline V lookup: CDR1 SQVTM, CDR2 ANQGSEA. The part of the CDR3 DNA that was read is TGCAGTGTTGCAGGTACGGCTAACACTGAA. Protein sequence: CSVAGTANTE. The full CDR3 protein reads CSVAGTANTEAFF.